The clone carrying this TCR beta chain appeared many times. What it binds is unknown. The data were taken from a study of regulatory T cells in long-lasting Graves disease. Arm-PCR of CDR3 regions and iRepertoire HTBI primers were the basis on which TCR beta libraries were built. MiXCR, applied by TCRdb to the multiplex PCR reads, yields one record per CDR3 protein. The sample includes roughly 420,000 distinct CDR3 sequences, 15% of them seen just once. Deletions cut 5 bases from V and 8 bases from J, with 12 bases between. The CDR3 loop spans 12 amino acids. The time point was: newly diagnosed GD, antithyroid drugs for less than 3 months. Construction of the TCR library relied on RNA isolated from PBMCs. Whole-study findings and limits: Between persistent patients, a few thousand public clonotypes were shared, exceeding the roughly 920 shared between new patients.

The chain joins TRBV12-3 or TRBV12-4 to TRBJ1-2; D unresolved. This specimen was peripheral blood mononuclear cells (PBMCs), taken at new diagnosis, from a patient treated with antithyroid drugs. The receptor was derived from a female donor with Graves disease. In DNA form, the CDR3 reads TGTGCCAGCAGTGGAGGGAATTGGGGCTACACCTTC. Translation gives CASSGGNWGYTF.